The 20 T cell receptor beta chains below come from one sample, sequenced in a study of blood T cell repertoires in COVID-19. Data came from immunoSEQ multiplex PCR; TCRdb stores just in-frame clones and leaves some out. The repertoire holds 300,000 to 450,000 clones, with around 85% as singletons. The sample consisted of peripheral blood. The receptors stem from a woman aged 18 to 35 with acute or convalescent COVID-19.

The CDR3 DNA sequence: TGTGCCAGTAGACCGGGACATCTTAACTATGGCTACACCTTC. Protein: CASRPGHLNYGYTF. The chain joins TRBV19 to TRBJ1-2, with TRBD1 as a possible D gene (6 bases). Germline V gene data show CDR1 as LNHDA and CDR2 as SQIVND (reference sequence). This CDR3 contains 14 residues. V was shortened by 6 bases and J by 1 base, with 12 bases between the two germline ends. The full variable domain, rest sourced from reference TRBV19 and TRBJ1-2, is DGGITQSPKYLFRKEGQNVTLSCEQNLNHDAMYWYRQDPGQGLRLIYYSQIVNDFQKGDIAEGYSVSREKKESFPLTVTSAQKNPTAFYLCASRPGHLNYGYTFGSGTRLTVV.

This clone was picked up one time. The V and J genes are TRBV5-4 and TRBJ1-4, with 7 bases aligning to TRBD1. The length of the CDR3 is 17 residues. The ends lost 4 bases at V and 3 bases at J; junction bases unmatched: 12. The germline CDR1 and CDR2 sequences are SGHNT and YYREEE (reference sequence). The CDR3 DNA follows: TGTGCCAGCAGCCAAACAGCAGGGGGAAGGTCTAATGAAAAACTGTTTTTT. It specifies CASSQTAGGRSNEKLFF.

This clone was seen a single time. The sample has other DNA sequences that encode this CDR3 too. V gene TRBV9 combines with J gene TRBJ2-1, with D tentatively TRBD2 (6 bases). The V gene's germline CDR1 is SGDLS and CDR2 YYNGEE. V was cut by 0 bases and J by 1 base, with 8 bases left in between. The CDR3 length is 15 residues. CDR3 coding DNA: TGTGCCAGCAGCGTAGTGGAGGGTTCCTACAATGAGCAGTTCTTC. It encodes CASSVVEGSYNEQFF.

The rearrangement uses TRBV21-1 and TRBJ2-7; TRBD2 reflects the table's D call only, with no check against the DNA. TRBV21-1 is shown as a pseudogene. The length of the CDR3 is 14 residues. The CDR3 spells CASSTRPGGYEQYF. CDR3 bases: TGTGCCAGCAGCACAAGACCCGGAGGGTACGAGCAGTACTTC.

This clone was seen a single time. The chain is built from TRBV7-2 and TRBJ1-1; 8 positions agree with TRBD1. CDR3 length equals 14 residues. Germline-derived CDR1 and CDR2 are SGHTA and FQGNSA. The J segment lost 4 bases and the V segment lost 3 bases, leaving 4 bases of the junction unmatched. CDR3 in amino acids: CASSFYTGGTEAFF. The CDR3, as DNA: TGTGCCAGCAGCTTTTACACAGGGGGCACTGAAGCTTTCTTT.

The V gene is TRBV2, the J gene TRBJ1-4, with 8 bases fitting TRBD1. The CDR3 has 14 residues. With V trimmed by 6 bases and J by 8 bases, 8 bases remained unmatched. CDR1 and CDR2 (germline): SNHLY, FYNNEI. CDR3 in DNA: TGTGCCAGCAGACCCGACAGGGGTATCGAAAAACTGTTTTTT. This codes for CASRPDRGIEKLFF.

The chain combines TRBV6-6 with TRBJ1-2; D is perhaps TRBD1 (5 bases). Per the germline V gene, CDR1 is MNHNY and CDR2 is SVGAGI (reference sequence). The length of the CDR3 is 14 residues. V gave up 1 base and J gave up 6 bases, with 12 bases separating them. The CDR3 sequence is CASSYLSGGDGYTF. DNA for the CDR3: TGTGCCAGCAGTTACTTGTCCGGGGGTGATGGCTACACCTTC.

The V and J genes are TRBV2 and TRBJ2-3; TRBD1 aligns across 7 bases. Trimming cost V 10 bases and J 0 bases; bases outside gene matches: 7. There are 14 residues in the CDR3. CDR1 SNHLY and CDR2 FYNNEI come from the germline V gene. The CDR3 nucleotides read TGTGCCACCGAGGGGGCCGCTAGCACAGATACGCAGTATTTT. It specifies CATEGAASTDTQYF.

The rearrangement joins TRBV28 to TRBJ1-5; D ambiguous. The germline V gene encodes CDR1 MDHEN and CDR2 SYDVKM. This CDR3 has 14 amino acids. The germline V and J ends were trimmed by 6 bases and 7 bases, with 16 bases remaining between them. For the CDR3, the DNA is TGTGCCAGCAGAGACGGGGAGGTAATCCAGCCCCAGCATTTT. Translating it yields CASRDGEVIQPQHF. The complete variable domain, with remaining parts taken from reference TRBV28 and TRBJ1-5, reads DVKVTQSSRYLVKRTGEKVFLECVQDMDHENMFWYRQDPGLGLRLIYFSYDVKMKEKGDIPEGYSVSREKKERFSLILESASTNQTSMYLCASRDGEVIQPQHFGDGTRLSIL.

The chain joins TRBV2 to TRBJ1-4; no firm D call. Germline V gives CDR1 SNHLY, CDR2 FYNNEI. Trimming removed 7 bases at V and 2 bases at J, with 11 bases between. The CDR3 length is 14 residues. The CDR3 region is CASNEQKTNEKLFF. The CDR3 region has the DNA TGTGCCAGCAACGAACAGAAGACTAATGAAAAACTGTTTTTT.

The chain is built from TRBV28 and TRBJ2-5, with D tentatively TRBD2 (6 bases). There are 13 residues in the CDR3. Between the trimmed V and J ends, which lost 4 bases and 1 base, there was a span of 7 bases. Germline V lookup: CDR1 MDHEN, CDR2 SYDVKM. The CDR3 DNA is TGTGCCAGCAGTTACGGGGGCCAAGAGACCCAGTACTTC. It is translated as CASSYGGQETQYF.

The chain joins TRBV6-5 to TRBJ2-7, with no clear D. Trimming shortened V by 6 bases and J by 0 bases, and 3 bases separated the two germline ends. Germline V gives CDR1 MNHEY, CDR2 SVGAGI. The CDR3 is made up of 11 amino acids. The CDR3 loop reads CASSFSYEQYF. Written as DNA, the CDR3 is TGTGCCAGCAGCTTCTCCTACGAGCAGTACTTC.

The V gene is TRBV11-2, the J gene TRBJ2-3; no clear D gene. Germline CDR1 reads SGHAT; CDR2 reads FQNNGV. This CDR3 is 12 amino acids long. The V gene lost 5 bases and the J gene lost 5 bases, with 8 bases spanning the gap. The CDR3 nucleotides read TGTGCCAGCAGCCGGGTCCGAGATACGCAGTATTTT. It encodes CASSRVRDTQYF. Full variable domain (outside the CDR3, taken from reference TRBV11-2 and TRBJ2-3): EAGVAQSPRYKIIEKRQSVAFWCNPISGHATLYWYQQILGQGPKLLIQFQNNGVVDDSQLPKDRFSAERLKGVDSTLKIQPAKLEDSAVYLCASSRVRDTQYFGPGTRLTVL.

The rearrangement links TRBV7-6 to TRBJ1-1; possibly TRBD1 for D (5 bases). Germline loops: CDR1 SGHVS, CDR2 FNYEAQ. V lost 5 bases and J lost 11, with 18 bases in between. The CDR3 contains 13 residues. The CDR3 region has the DNA TGTGCCAGCAGCCCCTGGGGGGATGAAATGGCTTTCTTT. Translated: CASSPWGDEMAFF.

This clone was seen more than once but under ten times. The V gene is TRBV18, the J gene TRBJ2-7, with 9 bases fitting TRBD1. V was clipped by 3 bases and J by 5 bases; unmatched bases: 5. The CDR3 is 14 amino acids. CDR1 is KGHSH, CDR2 LQKENI, per germline. For the CDR3, the DNA is TGTGCCAGCTCACCTATGACAGGGGGAAACGAGCAGTACTTC. This sequence encodes CASSPMTGGNEQYF.

This chain joins TRBV4-2 and TRBJ2-7; D gene unclear. The V end was cut by 0 bases, the J end by 0 bases, with 24 bases between. The CDR3 totals 20 residues. Germline V gives CDR1 LGHNA, CDR2 YNFKEQ. The CDR3 loop is CASSQDNGPSAADLSYEQYF. CDR3 coding DNA: TGTGCCAGCAGCCAAGATAACGGCCCCTCGGCGGCAGACCTCTCCTACGAGCAGTACTTC.

The rearrangement links TRBV2 to TRBJ2-7; no reliable D call. The V end was cut by 8 bases, the J end by 4 bases, with 12 bases between. The germline V gene encodes CDR1 SNHLY and CDR2 FYNNEI. The CDR3 spans 12 residues. Written as DNA, the CDR3 is TGTGCCAGCGACCTTCAGACTTACGAGCAGTACTTC. As protein: CASDLQTYEQYF. Full variable domain (remainder filled in from reference TRBV2 and TRBJ2-7): EPEVTQTPSHQVTQMGQEVILRCVPISNHLYFYWYRQILGQKVEFLVSFYNNEISEKSEIFDDQFSVERPDGSNFTLKIRSTKLEDSAMYFCASDLQTYEQYFGPGTRLTVT.

This clone was observed a handful of times. V gene TRBV7-3 combines with J gene TRBJ2-3; TRBD2 agrees at 7 bases. Germline lookup yields CDR1 SGHTA and CDR2 FQGTGA. The CDR3 runs to 17 residues. V was pared by 2 bases and J by 0 bases, with 8 bases of the junction left unmatched. CDR3 protein: CASSLGDGGSSTDTQYF. The CDR3 coding sequence is TGTGCCAGCAGCTTAGGAGACGGGGGGTCTAGCACAGATACGCAGTATTTT.

The gene calls are TRBV6-6 and TRBJ1-2; weak D call: TRBD1 (5 bases). CDR1 is MNHNY and CDR2 is SVGAGI in the germline V gene (reference sequence). The CDR3 is 12 residues long. V was trimmed by 10 bases and J by 4 bases, leaving 13 bases between them. The CDR3 here is CATQDIPYGYTF. CDR3 bases: TGTGCCACCCAGGACATCCCCTATGGCTACACCTTC.

The J gene is TRBJ2-7, the V gene TRBV7-9; D is perhaps TRBD2 (6 bases). This CDR3 has 16 residues. V lost 5 bases to trimming and J lost 1 base, with 18 bases between them. Germline V lookup: CDR1 SEHNR, CDR2 FQNEAQ (reference sequence). CDR3 nucleotides: TGTGCCAGCAGCCATAGCGGCCTGGGGCCTTCCTACGAGCAGTACTTC. Translated, it gives CASSHSGLGPSYEQYF.